The 30 T cell receptor beta chains below all came from one sample that was sequenced in a study of shared clonotypes between healthy human individuals. Naive CD8 cells were CD45RO-negative, positively selected for CCR7, excluding terminally differentiated effector memory CD45RA+ cells. The table came from immunoSEQ multiplex PCR; TCRdb's copy has only in-frame clones and leaves some out. In the table there are 2 million to 2.5 million clones, just under 95% of which are singletons. Sequencing was performed on naive CD8+ T cells sorted from blood. These receptors were obtained from a man younger than 30 in good health.

The V gene is TRBV7-9, the J gene TRBJ2-2; 11 nucleotides line up with TRBD1. The CDR3 totals 19 residues. Germline V CDR1 and CDR2: SEHNR, FQNEAQ (reference sequence). The V gene end was trimmed by 5 bases and the J gene end by 11 bases; junction bases not matched to a gene: 22. The DNA of the CDR3 is TGTGCCAGCAGCCATTCACCTTCAGACTCCGGGACAGGGGGATCAGAGCTGTTTTTT. This sequence encodes CASSHSPSDSGTGGSELFF.

Comment on this clone: The sample has other DNA sequences that encode this CDR3 too. The rearrangement uses TRBV11-2 and TRBJ2-3; D remains unclear. V lost 1 base to trimming and J lost 4 bases, with 3 bases between them. Germline lookup yields CDR1 SGHAT and CDR2 FQNNGV. CDR3 size: 12 residues. CDR3 bases: TGTGCCAGCAGCTTAGCCTCAGATACGCAGTATTTT. It is translated as CASSLASDTQYF.

The chain is built from TRBV11-2 and TRBJ2-1; D is undetermined. The CDR3 is 14 residues long. Trimming removed 2 bases at V and 8 bases at J, with 13 bases between. Germline assignment: CDR1 SGHAT and CDR2 FQNNGV. The chain's CDR3 is CASSLTPGFDEQFF. Here the CDR3 DNA reads TGTGCCAGCAGCTTAACGCCCGGGTTCGATGAGCAGTTCTTC. The variable domain in full, completed from reference TRBV11-2 and TRBJ2-1, reads EAGVAQSPRYKIIEKRQSVAFWCNPISGHATLYWYQQILGQGPKLLIQFQNNGVVDDSQLPKDRFSAERLKGVDSTLKIQPAKLEDSAVYLCASSLTPGFDEQFFGPGTRLTVL.

The chain uses TRBV7-9 and TRBJ2-3; no clear D. V was clipped by 1 base and J by 3 bases, with 11 bases between them. The CDR3 contains 15 residues. Germline V gene lookup returns CDR1 SEHNR and CDR2 FQNEAQ (reference sequence). The CDR3 region has the DNA TGTGCCAGCAGCTTAGTAGTAGGTACGACAGATACGCAGTATTTT. Translating gives CASSLVVGTTDTQYF.

V and J are TRBV20-1 and TRBJ1-1; the D is unclear. This CDR3 region has 10 residues. CDR1 is DFQATT, CDR2 SNEGSKA, per germline (reference sequence). V lost 5 bases, J lost 8 bases, and 9 bases lay in between. The CDR3 region is CSALQSEAFF. DNA of the CDR3: TGCAGTGCTCTTCAATCAGAAGCTTTCTTT.

V gene TRBV5-4 combines with J gene TRBJ2-7; D possibly corresponds to TRBD2 (6 bases). From germline, CDR1 is SGHNT and CDR2 YYREEE (reference sequence). This CDR3 comprises 15 residues. Trimming left V 0 bases short and J 0 bases short, with 10 bases between. The CDR3 bases are TGTGCCAGCAGCTTGGGTACGGGAGTCTCCTACGAGCAGTACTTC. Translated: CASSLGTGVSYEQYF. The full variable domain, its missing parts supplied by reference TRBV5-4 and TRBJ2-7, is ETGVTQSPTHLIKTRGQQVTLRCSSQSGHNTVSWYQQALGQGPQFIFQYYREEENGRGNFPPRFSGLQFPNYSSELNVNALELDDSALYLCASSLGTGVSYEQYFGPGTRLTVT.

As regards this clone: Other DNA variants within this sample encode the same CDR3. The chain carries TRBV5-1 and TRBJ2-7; D ambiguous. The V gene's germline CDR1 is SGHRS and CDR2 YFSETQ. V was cut by 7 bases and J by 0 bases, with 5 bases left in between. This CDR3 contains 11 residues. The CDR3 DNA reads as TGCGCCAGCGGAGACTCCTACGAGCAGTACTTC. This sequence encodes CASGDSYEQYF. Supplemented by reference TRBV5-1 and TRBJ2-7, the full variable domain reads KAGVTQTPRYLIKTRGQQVTLSCSPISGHRSVSWYQQTPGQGLQFLFEYFSETQRNKGNFPGRFSGRQFSNSRSEMNVSTLELGDSALYLCASGDSYEQYFGPGTRLTVT.

The genes are TRBV7-9 and TRBJ2-3; D unclear. CDR3 length equals 14 residues. Germline-derived CDR1 and CDR2 are SEHNR and FQNEAQ (reference sequence). V lost 2 bases and J 2 bases, leaving 8 bases between the germline ends. This chain's CDR3 is CASSLMTNTDTQYF. The DNA for the CDR3 is TGTGCCAGCAGCTTAATGACGAACACAGATACGCAGTATTTT.

The V and J genes are TRBV11-2 and TRBJ2-7; 8 bases align to TRBD1. The CDR3 is 15 amino acids. The V segment lost 5 bases and the J segment 0 bases; nucleotides outside the gene matches: 6. Germline CDR1 reads SGHAT; CDR2 reads FQNNGV. The CDR3, as DNA: TGTGCCAGCAGCGTACAGGGGGTTAGCTCCTACGAGCAGTACTTC. Translation: CASSVQGVSSYEQYF. Together with reference TRBV11-2 and TRBJ2-7, the CDR3 gives the full variable domain: EAGVAQSPRYKIIEKRQSVAFWCNPISGHATLYWYQQILGQGPKLLIQFQNNGVVDDSQLPKDRFSAERLKGVDSTLKIQPAKLEDSAVYLCASSVQGVSSYEQYFGPGTRLTVT.

The chain carries TRBV29-1 and TRBJ1-2, with 7 bases fitting TRBD1. Germline V gene lookup returns CDR1 SQVTM and CDR2 ANQGSEA. The J segment lost 0 bases and the V segment lost 2 bases, leaving 9 bases of the junction unmatched. The CDR3 has 16 amino acids. This CDR3 reads CSVEYYRGRTNYGYTF. As DNA, the CDR3 is TGCAGCGTTGAATACTACAGGGGCCGAACTAACTATGGCTACACCTTC.

A single count supports this clone. V is TRBV2 and J is TRBJ2-3; 8 nucleotides align to TRBD2. The V segment lost 5 bases and the J segment 1 base; nucleotides outside the gene matches: 5. The CDR3 runs 15 residues. Per the germline V gene, CDR1 is SNHLY and CDR2 is FYNNEI. CDR3 nucleotides: TGTGCCAGCAGTTTGGGACTAGGAGGCACAGATACGCAGTATTTT. Its protein is CASSLGLGGTDTQYF. Using reference TRBV2 and TRBJ2-3 for the parts outside the CDR3, the full variable domain is EPEVTQTPSHQVTQMGQEVILRCVPISNHLYFYWYRQILGQKVEFLVSFYNNEISEKSEIFDDQFSVERPDGSNFTLKIRSTKLEDSAMYFCASSLGLGGTDTQYFGPGTRLTVL.

CDR3 sequence reads: CASSSRRNLQETQYF. CDR3 sequence (DNA): TGTGCCAGCAGTTCCCGCAGGAACCTCCAAGAGACCCAGTACTTC. The chain uses TRBV28 and TRBJ2-5; D is unresolved. The germline V gene has CDR1 MDHEN and CDR2 SYDVKM. V was pared by 4 bases and J by 1 base, with 13 bases between. The CDR3 is 15 residues long. Full variable domain (outside the CDR3, taken from reference TRBV28 and TRBJ2-5): DVKVTQSSRYLVKRTGEKVFLECVQDMDHENMFWYRQDPGLGLRLIYFSYDVKMKEKGDIPEGYSVSREKKERFSLILESASTNQTSMYLCASSSRRNLQETQYFGPGTRLLVL.

The chain uses TRBV10-1 and TRBJ2-7; 8 bases are a match to TRBD2. This CDR3 spans 15 amino acids. The V gene end was trimmed by 0 bases and the J gene end by 6 bases; junction bases not matched to a gene: 7. CDR1 is WNHNN and CDR2 is SYGVQD in the germline V gene (reference sequence). The CDR3 bases are TGCGCCAGCAGTGAGTCGACCGGGACTAGTTCCGAGCAGTACTTC. It is translated as CASSESTGTSSEQYF.

The chain joins TRBV2 to TRBJ2-7; D may match TRBD1 or TRBD2 (5 bases each). Trimming pared 10 bases from V and 5 bases from J, leaving 18 bases between. Germline CDR1 is SNHLY and CDR2 is FYNNEI. The CDR3 covers 13 residues. The CDR3 sequence is CATEKEGSHEQYF. In DNA form, the CDR3 reads TGTGCCACCGAGAAAGAGGGGAGCCACGAGCAGTACTTC.

Notes on this clone: The sample holds other DNA sequences that translate to the same CDR3. V is TRBV9 and J is TRBJ1-3; D gene unclear. V dropped 0 bases and J dropped 2 bases, with 6 bases sitting between them. The V gene's germline CDR1 is SGDLS and CDR2 YYNGEE. The CDR3 contains 14 residues. CDR3 region: CASSVGSAGNTIYF. The CDR3 coding sequence is TGTGCCAGCAGCGTAGGTTCAGCTGGAAACACCATATATTTT. Full variable domain (outside the CDR3, taken from reference TRBV9 and TRBJ1-3): DSGVTQTPKHLITATGQRVTLRCSPRSGDLSVYWYQQSLDQGLQFLIQYYNGEERAKGNILERFSAQQFPDLHSELNLSSLELGDSALYFCASSVGSAGNTIYFGEGSWLTVV.

Regarding this clone: The identical CDR3 is also encoded by other nucleotide sequences in the sample. The chain has TRBV6-1 and TRBJ1-1; no definite D call. V gave up 1 base and J gave up 0 bases, with 9 bases separating them. This CDR3 contains 15 residues. Germline CDR1 MNHNS, CDR2 SASEGT. The CDR3 DNA is TGTGCCAGCAGTGAAGGTGGCGGATTGAACACTGAAGCTTTCTTT. Translated, it gives CASSEGGGLNTEAFF.

The rearrangement uses TRBV11-2 and TRBJ2-7; D is uncertain. V was clipped by 0 bases and J by 1 base, with 7 bases between them. The germline V gene has CDR1 SGHAT and CDR2 FQNNGV. The CDR3 is 14 residues long. CDR3 region: CASSLEAESYEQYF. The CDR3 coding sequence is TGTGCCAGCAGCTTAGAGGCAGAATCCTACGAGCAGTACTTC. The entire variable domain, with the rest obtained from reference TRBV11-2 and TRBJ2-7, is as follows: EAGVAQSPRYKIIEKRQSVAFWCNPISGHATLYWYQQILGQGPKLLIQFQNNGVVDDSQLPKDRFSAERLKGVDSTLKIQPAKLEDSAVYLCASSLEAESYEQYFGPGTRLTVT.

The chain recombines TRBV4-1 with TRBJ2-7, with D tentatively TRBD1 (6 bases). V was clipped by 0 bases and J by 0 bases, with 12 bases between them. CDR3 size: 16 residues. CDR1 and CDR2 from the germline V gene are MGHRA and YSYEKL. CDR3 nucleotides: TGCGCCAGCAGCCAAGATTGGGAACAGGGCTCCTACGAGCAGTACTTC. This codes for CASSQDWEQGSYEQYF.

The chain recombines TRBV2 with TRBJ2-7, with D perhaps matching TRBD2 (6 bases). The CDR3 length is 15 residues. Germline assignment: CDR1 SNHLY and CDR2 FYNNEI. Trimming took 2 bases from V and 2 from J, leaving 13 bases between them. CDR3 coding DNA: TGTGCCAGCAGTGAATGGCGGGGTAATGCCTACGAGCAGTACTTC. It encodes CASSEWRGNAYEQYF.

As regards this clone: A junction end diverges from the germline sequence, so it may reflect a read error. The sample has other DNA sequences that encode this CDR3 too. This chain joins TRBV28 and TRBJ2-7, with TRBD1 identical over 8 bases. Germline CDR1 MDHEN, CDR2 SYDVKM. The CDR3 is 12 residues long. CDR3 loop: CASSAGGAEQYF. The DNA of the CDR3 is TGTGCCAGCAGCGCAGGGGGCGCCGAGCAATACTTC. Full variable domain (remainder filled in from reference TRBV28 and TRBJ2-7): DVKVTQSSRYLVKRTGEKVFLECVQDMDHENMFWYRQDPGLGLRLIYFSYDVKMKEKGDIPEGYSVSREKKERFSLILESASTNQTSMYLCASSAGGAEQYFGPGTRLTVT.

V is TRBV9 and J is TRBJ2-1; 15 nucleotides align to TRBD2. In germline, CDR1 is SGDLS, CDR2 YYNGEE. V lost 4 bases and J lost 6; bases outside the gene matches: 2. The CDR3 sequence is 15 residues long. The chain's CDR3 is CASSWTSGRGNEQFF. CDR3 DNA sequence: TGTGCCAGCAGCTGGACTAGCGGGAGGGGCAATGAGCAGTTCTTC.

The chain uses TRBV6-5 and TRBJ2-7, with D unresolved. Germline V gives CDR1 MNHEY, CDR2 SVGAGI. V gave up 2 bases and J gave up 4 bases, with 9 bases separating them. This CDR3 comprises 13 residues. The CDR3 loop reads CASSYGVRYEQYF. The CDR3 DNA is TGTGCCAGCAGTTACGGGGTTAGGTACGAGCAGTACTTC.

This clone was seen a few times. The chain employs TRBV13 and TRBJ1-1; no reliable D call. The CDR3 covers 13 residues. The V and J ends lost 4 bases and 5 bases respectively, with 11 bases between them. Germline-derived CDR1 and CDR2 are PRHDT and FYEKMQ (reference sequence). CDR3 in amino acids: CASSSVSMTEAFF. The CDR3, as DNA: TGTGCCAGCAGCTCCGTTTCCATGACTGAAGCTTTCTTT.

CDR3 nucleotides: TGTGCCAGCAGCTCTGGGGACAGGGTGCAGCCCCAGCATTTT. Its translation: CASSSGDRVQPQHF. This rearrangement joins TRBV5-5 to TRBJ1-5; 9 positions agree with TRBD1. The J segment lost 7 bases and the V segment lost 3 bases, leaving 5 bases of the junction unmatched. This CDR3 contains 14 residues. Germline V gene data show CDR1 as SGHKS and CDR2 as YYEKEE (reference sequence).

The chain employs TRBV28 and TRBJ2-2; 7 bases agree with TRBD2. V lost 7 bases to trimming and J lost 5 bases; unmatched junction nucleotides: 4. The CDR3 has 13 amino acids. Germline V lookup: CDR1 MDHEN, CDR2 SYDVKM. The CDR3 region has the DNA TGTGCCAGCACTACCGGGGGGACCGGGGAGCTGTTTTTT. This translates into CASTTGGTGELFF.

This rearrangement joins TRBV14 to TRBJ2-5, with TRBD2 matching over 12 bases. V shed 2 bases, J shed 5 bases, and the junction held 6 bases outside the gene matches. Germline V gene data show CDR1 as SGHDN and CDR2 as FVKESK. This CDR3 region has 16 residues. The CDR3 sequence is CASSQRLAGDRETQYF. CDR3 bases: TGTGCCAGCAGCCAAAGACTAGCGGGAGATAGGGAGACCCAGTACTTC.

V usage is TRBV5-1 and J usage is TRBJ2-7; D is tentatively TRBD1 or TRBD2 (5 bases each). Trimming pared 4 bases from V and 2 bases from J, leaving 19 bases between. The germline gives CDR1 SGHRS, CDR2 YFSETQ. The CDR3 is 16 residues long. For the CDR3, the DNA is TGCGCCAGCAGCCCACCGGGGCAGGACCTTCCCTACGAGCAGTACTTC. Its translation is CASSPPGQDLPYEQYF.

This rearrangement joins TRBV6-1 to TRBJ2-1; D is perhaps TRBD2 (6 bases). V was trimmed by 0 bases and J by 7 bases, leaving 13 bases between them. CDR1 and CDR2 from the germline V gene are MNHNS and SASEGT. This CDR3 comprises 15 residues. The CDR3 coding sequence is TGTGCCAGCAGTGAAGCGAAGCTCCGGGGGAATGAGCAGTTCTTC. Translation: CASSEAKLRGNEQFF.

The chain recombines TRBV29-1 with TRBJ1-2; 7 bases match TRBD1. CDR1 and CDR2 (germline): SQVTM, ANQGSEA. V dropped 4 bases and J dropped 3; count of bases not matched to a gene: 5. The CDR3 loop spans 13 amino acids. CDR3 protein: CSVGTGQDYGYTF. CDR3 bases: TGCAGCGTTGGTACCGGACAGGACTATGGCTACACCTTC.

Here the CDR3 DNA reads TGTGCCAGCAGCTTACAAGGGGGCTCCTACGAGCAGTACTTC. It is translated as CASSLQGGSYEQYF. The chain employs TRBV13 and TRBJ2-7; maybe TRBD1 (6 bases). V dropped 2 bases and J dropped 0 bases, with 8 bases sitting between them. The CDR3 is 14 residues long. CDR1 is PRHDT, CDR2 FYEKMQ, per germline (reference sequence).